This TCR beta chain was obtained from a study of blood T cell repertoires in COVID-19. Looking at the study overall: The origin of the acute and convalescent COVID-19 samples was the United States, Italy and Spain. The cDNA or gDNA used as material had been derived from T cells, B-cell-depleted T cells, or PBMCs.

V was pared by 1 base and J by 12 bases, with 9 bases between. The germline CDR1 and CDR2 sequences are MNHNS and SASEGT. The CDR3 is made up of 11 amino acids. Per the authors' pipeline: Estimation of nucleated cell counts relied on the amplification of reference gene primers. The table came from immunoSEQ multiplex PCR; TCRdb's copy has only in-frame clones and leaves some out. Clonal size and the V and J genes are those of that table, whereas D and trimming came from the DNA. Counted here are some 500,000 clones, 85% to 90% occurring once; the ten biggest clones make up around 7.8%. V gene TRBV6-1 combines with J gene TRBJ1-1; D is undetermined. This TCR came from a woman aged 45-60 years with COVID-19, enrolled during active disease. The specimen was peripheral blood. CDR3 DNA: TGTGCCAGCAGTGAAGGCACAGTAACTTTCTTT. Encoded protein: CASSEGTVTFF.